These 21 T cell receptor beta chains were all obtained from the same sample, sequenced in a study of T-cell memory formation after mild COVID-19. TCRdb reanalysed the 5' RACE reads using MiXCR and keeps one entry per CDR3 protein. The sample includes about 400,000 distinct CDR3 sequences, approximately 18% of them seen just once. What was sequenced was PBMCs or a T cell subset sorted from them (not recorded which). The receptors originated from a man between 18 and 35 years old who had mild COVID-19 (a few samples of this study predate the infection). Cell type and time point are not known.

This clonotype was recorded at least ten times. This sequence joins TRBV24-1 and TRBJ2-1, with 15 bases aligning to TRBD2. V lost 4 bases to trimming and J lost 8 bases; unmatched junction nucleotides: 11. This CDR3 contains 18 residues. The germline gives CDR1 KGHDR, CDR2 SFDVKD. CDR3 sequence reads: CATSDSGLAGGVEDEQFF. The CDR3 DNA reads as TGTGCCACCAGTGACTCGGGACTAGCGGGGGGCGTGGAGGATGAGCAGTTCTTC.

This clonotype has only a few counts. This chain uses TRBV20-1 with TRBJ1-3, with 9 bases matching TRBD1. Germline loops: CDR1 DFQATT, CDR2 SNEGSKA (reference sequence). The CDR3 length is 13 residues. Trimming at V came to 5 bases and at J to 5 bases, leaving 4 bases not matched to a gene. Written as DNA, the CDR3 is TGCAGTGCTGGGGACAGGGAGAGAAACACCATATATTTT. It specifies CSAGDRERNTIYF.

This clonotype was observed a handful of times. The chain joins TRBV19 to TRBJ2-1; D is unresolved. Trimming left V 5 bases short and J 7 bases short, with 12 bases between. The length of the CDR3 is 13 residues. The germline V gene encodes CDR1 LNHDA and CDR2 SQIVND (reference sequence). The CDR3 region is CASSDLFGNEQFF. The CDR3 DNA follows: TGTGCCAGTAGTGACCTATTTGGAAATGAGCAGTTCTTC.

In its sample, this clonotype was seen a few times. J is TRBJ2-3 and V is TRBV20-1; D tentatively reads TRBD1 or TRBD2 (5 bases each). The germline V gene has CDR1 DFQATT and CDR2 SNEGSKA (reference sequence). The CDR3 runs 13 residues. V gave up 6 bases and J gave up 6 bases, with 16 bases separating them. As DNA, the CDR3 is TGCAGTGCAAGGGACCCACGGGTGGATACGCAGTATTTT. Encoded protein: CSARDPRVDTQYF.

This clonotype was counted only a few times. The V and J genes are TRBV27 and TRBJ2-1; D might be TRBD2 (6 bases). The V end lost 6 bases, the J end lost 8 bases, and 20 bases lay between the germline ends. The CDR3 spans 15 residues. Germline V gene lookup returns CDR1 MNHEY and CDR2 SMNVEV (reference sequence). The CDR3 nucleotides read TGTGCCAGCAGATCCCTTATGGGGGGAGCGGATGAGCAGTTCTTC. It specifies CASRSLMGGADEQFF.

The V gene is TRBV4-1, the J gene TRBJ2-2; D not certain. With 3 bases removed from V and 5 bases from J, the gap between germline ends came to 10 bases. The CDR3 is made up of 14 amino acids. Looked up from germline, CDR1 is MGHRA and CDR2 is YSYEKL. This CDR3 reads CASSHRPYTGELFF. CDR3 bases: TGCGCCAGCAGCCATCGACCTTATACCGGGGAGCTGTTTTTT.

The V gene is TRBV6-2 or TRBV6-3, the J gene TRBJ1-6; D is unclear. This CDR3 spans 12 amino acids. V lost 11 bases and J lost 7, with 12 bases in between. CDR1 and CDR2 (germline): MNHEY, SVGEGT. The CDR3 sequence: CAASMGNSPLHF. The CDR3 coding sequence is TGTGCCGCCTCCATGGGGAATTCACCCCTCCACTTT.

CDR3: CASRGHCYEQYV. The CDR3 DNA reads as TGTGCCAGCAGAGGACACTGCTACGAGCAGTACGTC. This chain joins TRBV6-5 and TRBJ2-7; perhaps TRBD1 as D (5 bases). Germline V gene data show CDR1 as MNHEY and CDR2 as SVGAGI. This CDR3 is built from 12 residues. Trimming stripped 6 bases from V and 3 bases from J, with 9 bases between.

The V call is TRBV3-1, the J call TRBJ2-7; D gene ambiguous. Germline CDR1 LGHDT, CDR2 YNNKEL (reference sequence). The CDR3 loop spans 14 amino acids. Trimming stripped 3 bases from V and 0 bases from J, with 9 bases between. As DNA, the CDR3 is TGTGCCAGCAGCCAGCAGCCAAGCTCCTACGAGCAGTACGTC. Its translation is CASSQQPSSYEQYV.

In this sample, this clonotype turned up a few times. V gene TRBV6-2 or TRBV6-3 combines with J gene TRBJ2-1; D may be TRBD1 or TRBD2 (5 bases each). The CDR3 has 18 amino acids. Trimming removed 0 bases from V and 7 bases from J, with 22 bases in between. Germline CDR1 is MNHEY and CDR2 is SVGEGT. CDR3 residues: CASSYSAGTEFLGNEQFF. The CDR3 DNA follows: TGTGCCAGCAGTTACTCTGCCGGGACCGAATTCCTAGGGAATGAGCAGTTCTTC.

The V and J genes are TRBV9 and TRBJ2-2; 7 bases agree with TRBD2. From germline, CDR1 is SGDLS and CDR2 YYNGEE. This CDR3 spans 15 amino acids. V lost 4 bases and J lost 5; bases outside the gene matches: 8. This chain's CDR3 is CASSPPGLLTGELFF. CDR3 DNA sequence: TGTGCCAGCAGCCCCCCGGGACTACTAACCGGGGAGCTGTTTTTT.

In this sample, this clonotype turned up a few times. This chain joins TRBV5-1 and TRBJ1-1; 9 nucleotides agree with TRBD1. There are 15 residues in the CDR3. V was clipped by 1 base and J by 5 bases; unmatched bases: 6. The germline gives CDR1 SGHRS, CDR2 YFSETQ. In DNA form, the CDR3 reads TGCGCCAGCAGCTTGACAGGGGGCTTTGGAACTGAAGCTTTCTTT. Its protein product is CASSLTGGFGTEAFF.

V usage is TRBV18 and J usage is TRBJ2-3; unclear D gene. Trimming removed 7 bases from V and 0 bases from J, with 8 bases in between. This CDR3 is 13 amino acids long. Germline CDR1 reads KGHSH; CDR2 reads LQKENI. CDR3 in amino acids: CASLDLSTDTQYF. The CDR3 nucleotides read TGTGCCAGCTTGGACCTTAGCACAGATACGCAGTATTTT.

This sequence joins TRBV6-5 and TRBJ2-3; D tentatively reads TRBD1 or TRBD2 (5 bases each). Germline assignment: CDR1 MNHEY and CDR2 SVGAGI. Between the trimmed V and J ends, which lost 8 bases and 5 bases, there was a span of 11 bases. The CDR3 contains 12 residues. CDR3 loop: CASGDRRDTQYF. CDR3 sequence (DNA): TGTGCCAGCGGGGACCGACGAGATACGCAGTATTTT.

In regard to this clonotype: Its ends do not fully match the called genes, so a read error is possible. This chain joins TRBV29-1 and TRBJ2-3, with D possibly TRBD2 on 5 matching bases. CDR1 is SQVTM, CDR2 ANQGSEA, per germline. The CDR3 is 12 residues long. The chain's CDR3 is CSVRASIDTQYF. CDR3 coding DNA: TGCAGCGTGCGGGCGAGCATAGATACGCAGTATTTT.

V and J are TRBV6-4 and TRBJ1-1, with D uncertain. V shed 0 bases and J shed 6 bases, with 8 bases lying between them. This CDR3 has 13 amino acids. Germline assignment: CDR1 MRHNA and CDR2 SNTAGT. In DNA form, the CDR3 reads TGTGCCAGCAGTGACTCCTTAGATTCTGAAGCTTTCTTT. Translated, it gives CASSDSLDSEAFF.

The chain joins TRBV7-9 to TRBJ1-1; D call uncertain. The CDR3 runs 14 residues. Germline loops: CDR1 SEHNR, CDR2 FQNEAQ (reference sequence). V gave up 5 bases and J gave up 8 bases, with 18 bases separating them. The CDR3 DNA follows: TGTGCCAGCAGCCGGACCGGGATGGAGGGAGAAGCTTTCTTT. It yields the protein CASSRTGMEGEAFF.

This chain uses TRBV5-6 with TRBJ2-1; TRBD2 aligns across 7 bases. Germline CDR1 is SGHDT and CDR2 is YYEEEE. V gave up 7 bases and J gave up 4 bases; unmatched junction bases: 11. The CDR3 is 15 amino acids. This chain's CDR3 is CASHDSGGPYNEQFF. The CDR3 DNA sequence: TGTGCCAGCCACGACTCGGGGGGACCATACAATGAGCAGTTCTTC.

This clonotype showed up just a few times. The J gene is TRBJ2-7, the V gene TRBV2, with a tentative D call TRBD2 (6 bases). This CDR3 region has 13 residues. V was pared by 11 bases and J by 0 bases, with 14 bases between. CDR1 is SNHLY, CDR2 FYNNEI, per germline. DNA for the CDR3: TGTGCCTGGCTTCGGGAGAGCTCCTACGAGCAGTACTTC. Protein: CAWLRESSYEQYF.

This clonotype was detected once. The chain has TRBV5-6 and TRBJ2-7, with D perhaps assigned TRBD1 or TRBD2 (6 bases each). Trimming took off 4 bases at V and 0 bases at J, with 14 bases between the two ends. Looked up from germline, CDR1 is SGHDT and CDR2 is YYEEEE. This CDR3 contains 15 residues. The CDR3 region is CASSGRGDLSYEQYF. In DNA, the CDR3 is TGTGCCAGCAGCGGAAGGGGGGATCTCTCCTACGAGCAGTACTTC.

The gene calls are TRBV5-1 and TRBJ2-7, with 8 bases identical to TRBD1. J was trimmed by 0 bases and V by 9 bases; bases with no gene match: 8. The CDR3 is 14 amino acids. Germline lookup yields CDR1 SGHRS and CDR2 YFSETQ. The chain's CDR3 is CATSRDRTSYEQYF. The CDR3 DNA follows: TGCGCCACCTCCCGGGACAGGACCTCCTACGAGCAGTACTTC.